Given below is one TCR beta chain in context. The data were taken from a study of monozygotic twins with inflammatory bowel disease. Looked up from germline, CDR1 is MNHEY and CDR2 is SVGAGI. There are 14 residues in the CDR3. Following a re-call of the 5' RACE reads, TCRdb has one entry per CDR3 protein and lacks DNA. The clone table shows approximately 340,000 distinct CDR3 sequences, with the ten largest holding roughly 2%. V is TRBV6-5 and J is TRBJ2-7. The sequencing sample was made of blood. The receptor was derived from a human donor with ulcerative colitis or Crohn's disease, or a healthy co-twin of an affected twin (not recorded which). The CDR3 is CASSYSIPIYEQYF.